Below, one T cell receptor (beta chain) is given with its context. This record belongs to a study of blood T cell repertoires in COVID-19. V lost 2 bases and J lost 8; bases outside the gene matches: 7. Germline V lookup: CDR1 MDHEN, CDR2 SYDVKM. The CDR3 contains 16 residues. TCRdb's table, derived via immunoSEQ multiplex PCR, lists solely in-frame clones and lacks some. The repertoire holds 250,000 to 350,000 clones, with approximately 89% as singletons. V and J are TRBV28 and TRBJ2-1; 12 positions match TRBD2. The TCR sequence derives from a woman aged 45-65 years who had recovered from COVID-19. Sequenced input: peripheral blood. CDR3 DNA sequence: TGTGCCAGCAGTTTAGAACTAGCGGGGGGCCAGGATGAGCAGTTCTTC. It encodes CASSLELAGGQDEQFF.